These T cell receptor beta chains were read from a single sample in a study of cytomegalovirus exposure and HLA in healthy donors. The table came from immunoSEQ multiplex PCR; TCRdb's copy has only in-frame clones and leaves some out. Of around 190,000 clones in the sample, 85% were seen once. The source material was PBMCs. The receptors come from a man in his late teens or twenties in good health and CMV-seropositive. CDR3s include the opening cysteine and the closing phenylalanine or tryptophan. Fields, in order: CDR3 protein, CDR3 DNA, clone size, D gene, V gene, J gene. A D gene is named only where the DNA matches it firmly. Some rows have no size entry. The others give once, few or many, or a class for an expanded clone.

CASSRQGADVNSNQPQHF,TGTGCCAGCAGCCGACAGGGGGCCGATGTCAATAGCAATCAGCCCCAGCATTTT,-,TRBD1,TRBV7-8,TRBJ1-5
CASSQDYEGRQPQHF,TGCGCCAGCAGCCAAGATTACGAGGGTCGGCAGCCCCAGCATTTT,once,-,TRBV4-1,TRBJ1-5
CASSFGQGAYGYTF,TGTGCCAGCAGCTTTGGACAGGGGGCTTATGGCTACACCTTC,-,TRBD1,TRBV7-9,TRBJ1-2
CASSQGTGHQPQHF,TGTGCCAGCAGTCAGGGGACAGGTCATCAGCCCCAGCATTTT,-,TRBD1,TRBV6-6,TRBJ1-5
CASSFLNTGELFF,TGTGCCAGCAGTTTCCTGAACACCGGGGAGCTGTTTTTT,-,-,TRBV28,TRBJ2-2
CASSGTGGNQPQHF,TGTGCCAGCAGCGGGACAGGGGGAAATCAGCCCCAGCATTTT,-,TRBD1,TRBV28,TRBJ1-5
CASSLETSGYYNEQFF,TGCGCCAGCAGCTTGGAGACTAGCGGTTACTACAATGAGCAGTTCTTC,-,TRBD2,TRBV5-1,TRBJ2-1
CASGGQGHTGELFF,TGTGCCAGCGGGGGACAGGGACACACCGGGGAGCTGTTTTTT,few,TRBD1,TRBV27,TRBJ2-2
CASSLDRGMNTEAFF,TGTGCCAGCAGTTTAGACAGGGGGATGAACACTGAAGCTTTCTTT,-,TRBD1,TRBV28,TRBJ1-1
CSAGHGGEQYF,TGCAGCGCGGGCCACGGGGGCGAGCAGTACTTC,-,-,TRBV29-1,TRBJ2-7
CATSRDGAGGRQPQHF,TGTGCCACCAGCAGAGATGGGGCAGGGGGTAGGCAGCCCCAGCATTTT,-,TRBD1,TRBV15,TRBJ1-5
CASSQGAVYEQYF,TGTGCCAGCAGCCAGGGGGCGGTCTACGAGCAGTACTTC,few,TRBD1,TRBV7-9,TRBJ2-7
CASSQEGADGSTLNYEQYF,TGCGCCAGCAGCCAAGAAGGAGCGGACGGAAGTACTCTAAACTACGAGCAGTACTTC,-,-,TRBV4-1,TRBJ2-7
CASRLGLAGNEQFF,TGTGCCAGCAGACTGGGACTAGCGGGCAATGAGCAGTTCTTC,-,TRBD2,TRBV5-6,TRBJ2-1
CASRPREGDGYTF,TGTGCCAGCCGACCCAGGGAGGGCGATGGCTACACCTTC,-,-,TRBV19,TRBJ1-2
CASGTGATDSGNTIYF,TGTGCCAGCGGGACAGGGGCTACTGACTCTGGAAACACCATATATTTT,-,TRBD1,TRBV2,TRBJ1-3
CASSYGGGRGGYTF,TGTGCCAGCAGCTACGGCGGGGGAAGGGGTGGCTACACCTTC,once,-,TRBV7-8,TRBJ1-2
CASSYSTGTGGNEQFF,TGTGCCAGCAGTTACTCGACCGGGACAGGGGGAAATGAGCAGTTCTTC,-,TRBD1,TRBV6-5,TRBJ2-1
CASILDRGSGNTIYF,TGTGCCAGCATCCTTGACAGGGGCTCTGGAAACACCATATATTTT,-,TRBD1,TRBV5-5,TRBJ1-3
CASTPSGRLNTEAFF,TGTGCCAGTACCCCGTCGGGGAGATTGAACACTGAAGCTTTCTTT,-,-,TRBV19,TRBJ1-1
CASSAGQGDTGELFF,TGTGCCAGTAGTGCTGGACAGGGCGACACCGGGGAGCTGTTTTTT,few,TRBD1,TRBV19,TRBJ2-2
CASSRREEQETQYF,TGTGCCAGCAGCCGCCGCGAGGAACAAGAGACCCAGTACTTC,once,-,TRBV7-9,TRBJ2-5
CASLRQGAYNEQFF,TGTGCCAGCCTACGACAGGGGGCTTACAATGAGCAGTTCTTC,-,TRBD1,TRBV28,TRBJ2-1
CASSLLTSGGSSRDTQYF,TGCGCCAGCAGCCTATTGACTAGCGGGGGTTCGTCTCGGGATACGCAGTATTTT,once,TRBD2,TRBV5-1,TRBJ2-3
CASSPRDRLSEQFF,TGTGCCAGCAGCCCCCGGGACAGGTTGAGTGAGCAGTTCTTC,-,TRBD1,TRBV7-2,TRBJ2-1
CSVVGLAVDRGAKNIQYF,TGCAGCGTTGTGGGACTAGCGGTTGATCGAGGGGCCAAAAACATTCAGTACTTC,-,TRBD2,TRBV29-1,TRBJ2-4
CASSSFLGQDSYEQYF,TGTGCCAGCAGCTCTTTCCTTGGACAGGACTCCTACGAGCAGTACTTC,-,TRBD1,TRBV11-2,TRBJ2-7
CASTAGSSTDTQYF,TGTGCCAGCACGGCGGGTTCTAGCACAGATACGCAGTATTTT,-,-,TRBV6-6,TRBJ2-3
CSVDGGEGASEQYF,TGCAGCGTTGACGGGGGGGAGGGAGCGAGTGAGCAGTACTTC,-,TRBD2,TRBV29-1,TRBJ2-7
CASGGRGMTEAFF,TGTGCCAGCGGGGGGAGAGGGATGACTGAAGCTTTCTTT,-,-,TRBV2,TRBJ1-1
CASSEEATYEQYF,TGTGCCAGCAGTGAAGAAGCGACCTACGAGCAGTACTTC,-,-,TRBV27,TRBJ2-7
CASSPQRSGYNEQFF,TGTGCCAGCAGCCCCCAAAGGTCCGGGTACAATGAGCAGTTCTTC,-,-,TRBV7-3,TRBJ2-1
CASSLAGTGVEAFF,TGTGCCAGCAGCTTGGCAGGGACAGGGGTTGAAGCTTTCTTT,-,TRBD1,TRBV5-4,TRBJ1-1
CASSFGGDVRYF,TGCGCCAGCAGCTTTGGCGGGGACGTAAGGTACTTC,-,-,TRBV5-1,TRBJ2-5
CASSFVAFEQYF,TGTGCCAGCAGCTTTGTAGCGTTCGAGCAGTACTTC,-,-,TRBV11-2,TRBJ2-7
CASSMGSTGELFF,TGTGCCAGTAGTATGGGCTCTACCGGGGAGCTGTTTTTT,-,-,TRBV19,TRBJ2-2
CASRSGVAGNQETQYF,TGTGCCAGCAGGTCGGGGGTAGCGGGCAACCAAGAGACCCAGTACTTC,once,TRBD2,TRBV27,TRBJ2-5
CASSGGDHPVGTQYF,TGTGCCAGCAGCGGGGGGGATCATCCCGTGGGAACCCAGTACTTC,-,TRBD2,TRBV5-4,TRBJ2-5
CASSVAYNEQFF,TGTGCCAGCAGCGTAGCGTACAATGAGCAGTTCTTC,-,-,TRBV9,TRBJ2-1
CASSLSGTENTEAFF,TGCGCCAGCAGCTTATCCGGGACAGAGAACACTGAAGCTTTCTTT,-,TRBD1,TRBV5-1,TRBJ1-1
CASSEAASYEQYF,TGTGCCAGCAGCGAGGCAGCTTCCTACGAGCAGTACTTC,once,-,TRBV4-2,TRBJ2-7
CASSFRTSGGYEQYF,TGTGCCAGCAGTTTCCGGACTAGCGGGGGCTACGAGCAGTACTTC,once,TRBD2,TRBV27,TRBJ2-7
CASSSPQGSSGNTIYF,TGTGCCAGCAGCTCCCCCCAGGGGAGCTCTGGAAACACCATATATTTT,-,-,TRBV28,TRBJ1-3
CASSFGLAGRNEQFF,TGTGCCAGCAGCTTCGGACTAGCGGGACGGAATGAGCAGTTCTTC,-,TRBD2,TRBV27,TRBJ2-1
CASSPGEYGGELFF,TGTGCCAGCAGCCCAGGGGAATATGGCGGGGAGCTGTTTTTT,-,-,TRBV5-5,TRBJ2-2